The 3 T cell receptor beta chains below come from one sample, sequenced in a study of beta chain features in type 1 diabetes. The entirety of the isolated RNA underwent reverse transcription, so expressed TCRB transcripts were sequenced. TCRdb keeps only in-frame clones here, not all; method: immunoSEQ multiplex PCR. Of around 250,000 clones detected, 25% to 35% appear once; the ten largest clones hold under 5%. Material for sequencing was central memory CD4+ T cells from blood. These receptors came from a man between 25 and 39 years old in good health.

This clone has ten or more counts. The sample carries other DNA sequences with the same CDR3. V is TRBV30 and J is TRBJ1-2; D not resolved. Looked up from germline, CDR1 is GTSNPN and CDR2 is SVGIG (reference sequence). Trimming stripped 1 base from V and 4 bases from J, with 7 bases between. The CDR3 sequence is 12 residues long. The CDR3 coding sequence is TGTGCCTGGAGTGGGACGGGCTATGGCTACACCTTC. This gives the protein CAWSGTGYGYTF.

This clone was found a few times. This rearrangement joins TRBV7-9 to TRBJ1-2, with D possibly TRBD1 on 6 matching bases. The CDR3 sequence is 14 residues long. Per the germline V gene, CDR1 is SEHNR and CDR2 is FQNEAQ (reference sequence). Trimming took off 2 bases at V and 2 bases at J, with 9 bases between the two ends. The CDR3 loop is CASSLLQGNYGYTF. CDR3 sequence (DNA): TGTGCCAGCAGCTTACTACAGGGAAACTATGGCTACACCTTC.

The genes are TRBV30 and TRBJ1-2; 9 bases map to TRBD1. Germline V gene sequence: CDR1 GTSNPN, CDR2 SVGIG (reference sequence). This CDR3 comprises 13 residues. After removal of 2 bases from V and 4 bases from J, the junction contained 2 bases not matched to a gene. As DNA, the CDR3 is TGTGCCTGGAGTCACAGGGGGCCCTATGGCTACACCTTC. This encodes CAWSHRGPYGYTF.